Sequencing of this T cell receptor (beta chain) was carried out in a study of breast tumors, draining lymph nodes, adjacent tissues. The V segment lost 5 bases and the J segment 14 bases; nucleotides outside the gene matches: 11. CDR3 size: 13 residues. Germline CDR1 reads KGHDR; CDR2 reads SFDVKD. In this sample, this clonotype turned up many times. The antigen is not known. Samples came from axillary lymph nodes draining the breast cancer. Study-level findings and limits: The lymph node origin of tumor T cells was framed as consistent with a hypothesis, not demonstrated. Tumor TCR diversity was below lymph nodes but above nontumor tissue.

TCRdb re-analysed the multiplex PCR reads in MiXCR, keeping a single row per CDR3 protein. The table has fewer than 300,000 distinct CDR3 sequences, about 30% seen once. The sample consisted of axillary lymph node tissue. This chain links TRBV24-1 with TRBJ2-1; 7 bases are a match to TRBD2. The receptor's source is a female donor with breast cancer. Some clones in this sample may be carry-over from other donors' samples. This CDR3 is CATSGRAGGREFF. The CDR3 DNA sequence: TGTGCCACCAGTGGTAGGGCCGGGGGGAGGGAGTTCTTC.